These 24 T cell receptor beta chains came from one sample sequenced in a study of T-cell memory formation after mild COVID-19. TCRdb re-derived calls from the 5' RACE reads in MiXCR, one entry per CDR3 protein. The table records around 100,000 distinct CDR3 sequences, 20% to 25% of them present only once. Sequencing used PBMCs or a T cell subset sorted from them (not recorded which). Receptors originate from a man younger than 35 who had mild COVID-19 (a few samples of this study predate the infection). Cell type and time point are not known.

This chain connects TRBV6-2 or TRBV6-3 to TRBJ2-3, with D perhaps TRBD2 (6 bases). Trimming left V 0 bases short and J 2 bases short, with 18 bases between. Germline CDR1 is MNHEY and CDR2 is SVGEGT. The CDR3 consists of 18 residues. The CDR3 nucleotides read TGTGCCAGCAGTTACTCCCCCTTCGGGCGGGGACCCACAGATACGCAGTATTTT. Translated: CASSYSPFGRGPTDTQYF.

V usage is TRBV20-1 and J usage is TRBJ1-6; D is unclear. V was cut by 6 bases and J by 6 bases, with 15 bases left in between. The CDR3 totals 14 residues. Germline CDR1 is DFQATT and CDR2 is SNEGSKA (reference sequence). CDR3 region: CSARLAFTNSPLHF. As DNA, the CDR3 is TGCAGTGCCCGACTGGCCTTTACTAATTCACCCCTCCACTTT.

The CDR3 loop reads CASSLEIGPRGEAFF. CDR3 DNA sequence: TGTGCCAGCAGCTTAGAGATAGGGCCGAGGGGTGAAGCTTTCTTT. This chain links TRBV7-9 with TRBJ1-1, with a weak D call TRBD1 (5 bases). CDR1 SEHNR and CDR2 FQNEAQ come from the germline V gene (reference sequence). V lost 1 base, J lost 7 bases, and 16 bases lay in between. The CDR3 sequence is 15 residues long.

This clonotype was observed a few times. The gene calls are TRBV12-3 or TRBV12-4 and TRBJ1-1, with a weak D call TRBD1 (5 bases). The CDR3 is 12 amino acids. Trimming took 3 bases from V and 6 from J, leaving 8 bases between them. CDR3 bases: TGTGCCAGCAGTTTTGGGGGGGCTGAAGCTTTCTTT. Residues: CASSFGGAEAFF.

Written as DNA, the CDR3 is TGTGCCAGCAGTTTAACTAGCGTCAATGAGCAGTTCTTC. Protein product: CASSLTSVNEQFF. V and J are TRBV12-3 or TRBV12-4 and TRBJ2-1, with 7 bases aligning to TRBD2. The CDR3 is 13 residues long. Trimming took 2 bases from V and 6 from J; bases not matched to a gene: 1.

The V call is TRBV6-5, the J call TRBJ2-3; D is ambiguous. Germline CDR1 MNHEY, CDR2 SVGAGI. Trimming cost V 3 bases and J 1 base, with 5 bases left between them. This CDR3 has 13 residues. As DNA, the CDR3 is TGTGCCAGCAGTTATCTAGGCACAGATACGCAGTATTTT. It specifies CASSYLGTDTQYF.

The chain couples TRBV29-1 to TRBJ1-2; D is unclear. Germline lookup yields CDR1 SQVTM and CDR2 ANQGSEA. The CDR3 length is 13 residues. V lost 4 bases, J lost 3 bases, and 12 bases lay in between. The CDR3 loop is CSVVYSGDYGYTF. CDR3 bases: TGCAGCGTTGTGTATTCTGGGGACTATGGCTACACCTTC.

The CDR3 spells CASSLGLYEQYV. In DNA form, the CDR3 reads TGTGCCAGCAGTTTGGGGCTCTACGAGCAGTACGTC. This chain joins TRBV12-3 or TRBV12-4 and TRBJ2-7; possibly TRBD1 for D (5 bases). This CDR3 has 12 residues. Trimming stripped 3 bases from V and 3 bases from J, with 6 bases between.

This chain uses TRBV2 with TRBJ2-4; D perhaps matches TRBD1 (6 bases). V shed 3 bases and J shed 7 bases, with 16 bases lying between them. Germline lookup yields CDR1 SNHLY and CDR2 FYNNEI. This CDR3 spans 15 amino acids. This CDR3 reads CASSDLVRQGNIQYF. The CDR3 DNA reads TGTGCCAGCAGTGACCTCGTTCGCCAGGGGAACATTCAGTACTTC.

This clonotype was counted a few times. The rearrangement links TRBV4-1 to TRBJ1-1; tentatively, D is TRBD1 (6 bases). Germline V gene lookup returns CDR1 MGHRA and CDR2 YSYEKL. The CDR3 spans 14 residues. The V end lost 1 base, the J end lost 3 bases, and 9 bases lay between the germline ends. The CDR3: CASSQVQGDTEAFF. The CDR3, as DNA: TGCGCCAGCAGCCAAGTACAGGGAGACACTGAAGCTTTCTTT.

The J gene is TRBJ2-7, the V gene TRBV27; 7 bases line up with TRBD2. The V segment lost 10 bases and the J segment 3 bases; nucleotides outside the gene matches: 12. Looked up from germline, CDR1 is MNHEY and CDR2 is SMNVEV (reference sequence). The CDR3 runs to 14 residues. The CDR3 nucleotides are TGTGCCACCTCGGTCGGCAGGGAGGGCTACGAGCAGTACTTC. Translated, it gives CATSVGREGYEQYF.

In this sample, this clonotype turned up a few times. The CDR3 nucleotides read TGCGCCAGCAGCTCTGGGGAGGATTACGAGCAGTACGTC. As protein: CASSSGEDYEQYV. The chain is built from TRBV5-1 and TRBJ2-7; a possible D gene is TRBD2 (6 bases). V dropped 3 bases and J dropped 4 bases, with 11 bases sitting between them. Germline CDR1 SGHRS, CDR2 YFSETQ. The CDR3 spans 13 residues.

This clonotype appeared a few times. The chain recombines TRBV6-2 or TRBV6-3 with TRBJ2-1; D is undetermined. From germline, CDR1 is MNHEY and CDR2 SVGEGT. V was cut by 4 bases and J by 10 bases, with 20 bases left in between. CDR3 length: 15 residues. The CDR3 sequence: CASSSRIDLSIEQFF. CDR3 nucleotide sequence: TGTGCCAGCAGTTCCCGAATCGACCTATCAATCGAGCAGTTCTTC.

The chain joins TRBV5-6 to TRBJ1-2; a weak D match, TRBD1 (5 bases). The CDR3 covers 14 residues. CDR1 is SGHDT and CDR2 is YYEEEE in the germline V gene. Trimming took off 5 bases at V and 2 bases at J, with 13 bases between the two ends. The CDR3 DNA reads TGTGCCAGCAGACTTGGGACGGGGAACTATGGCTACACCTTC. It yields the protein CASRLGTGNYGYTF.

The chain carries TRBV5-1 and TRBJ2-1; D is uncertain. CDR1 and CDR2 (germline): SGHRS, YFSETQ. V was pared by 2 bases and J by 0 bases, with 9 bases between. The CDR3 runs 15 residues. CDR3: CASSFSGPSYNEQFF. The CDR3 region has the DNA TGCGCCAGCAGCTTCTCAGGACCCTCCTACAATGAGCAGTTCTTC. Filled out from reference TRBV5-1 and TRBJ2-1, the complete variable domain reads KAGVTQTPRYLIKTRGQQVTLSCSPISGHRSVSWYQQTPGQGLQFLFEYFSETQRNKGNFPGRFSGRQFSNSRSEMNVSTLELGDSALYLCASSFSGPSYNEQFFGPGTRLTVL.

The rearrangement joins TRBV3-1 to TRBJ1-5; no clear D. V shed 3 bases and J shed 4 bases, with 13 bases lying between them. This CDR3 has 15 residues. The V gene's germline CDR1 is LGHDT and CDR2 YNNKEL (reference sequence). This chain's CDR3 is CASSHDGRGNQPQHF. CDR3 nucleotide sequence: TGTGCCAGCAGCCATGACGGAAGAGGAAATCAGCCCCAGCATTTT.

The chain uses TRBV29-1 and TRBJ2-3; maybe TRBD2 (6 bases). Germline CDR1 reads SQVTM; CDR2 reads ANQGSEA. There are 16 residues in the CDR3. The V gene lost 5 bases and the J gene lost 2 bases, with 20 bases spanning the gap. CDR3 sequence reads: CSVHPAGGRDTDTQYF. Here the CDR3 DNA reads TGCAGCGTTCACCCGGCCGGAGGGCGCGACACAGATACGCAGTATTTT.

This clonotype showed up just a few times. The V call is TRBV4-3, the J call TRBJ1-1; no clear D gene. The V end lost 0 bases, the J end lost 7 bases, and 12 bases lay between the germline ends. In germline, CDR1 is LGHNA, CDR2 YSLEER. This CDR3 is 14 amino acids long. The CDR3 DNA reads as TGCGCCAGCAGCCAAGATTCCGGGGTCTTTGAAGCTTTCTTT. It yields the protein CASSQDSGVFEAFF.

This clonotype was observed many times. This chain connects TRBV4-3 to TRBJ1-1; 9 bases line up with TRBD1. Germline V gives CDR1 LGHNA, CDR2 YSLEER. V trimming: 4 bases; J trimming: 6 bases; junction bases outside the gene matches: 6. The CDR3 is 14 amino acids. The CDR3 is CASSPDRGKPEAFF. CDR3 bases: TGCGCCAGCAGCCCGGACAGGGGAAAACCTGAAGCTTTCTTT.

This clonotype was picked up a small number of times. J is TRBJ1-1 and V is TRBV20-1; a weak D match, TRBD1 (5 bases). V was shortened by 0 bases and J by 5 bases, with 16 bases between the two germline ends. Germline V gene data show CDR1 as DFQATT and CDR2 as SNEGSKA (reference sequence). This CDR3 spans 15 amino acids. The CDR3: CSARDGGRDETEAFF. CDR3 coding DNA: TGCAGTGCTAGAGATGGTGGCAGGGATGAGACTGAAGCTTTCTTT.

V gene TRBV10-3 combines with J gene TRBJ2-7; 7 bases match TRBD1. With V trimmed by 11 bases and J by 7 bases, 11 bases remained unmatched. CDR3 length: 12 residues. The germline CDR1 and CDR2 sequences are ENHRY and SYGVKD. CDR3 amino acids: CAVPTGTGEQYF. Here the CDR3 DNA reads TGTGCCGTACCGACAGGGACCGGGGAGCAGTACTTC.

The chain combines TRBV14 with TRBJ2-7; D is undetermined. The CDR3 spans 12 residues. Germline V CDR1 and CDR2: SGHDN, FVKESK. The V gene lost 2 bases and the J gene lost 1 base, with 3 bases spanning the gap. CDR3 protein: CASSQWSYEQYF. CDR3 in DNA: TGTGCCAGCAGCCAATGGTCCTACGAGCAGTACTTC.

The chain carries TRBV4-3 and TRBJ2-1; the match to TRBD2 covers 7 bases. The CDR3 has 14 residues. After removal of 1 base from V and 8 bases from J, the junction contained 5 bases not matched to a gene. CDR1 LGHNA and CDR2 YSLEER come from the germline V gene. The CDR3 loop is CASSQGGGWYEQFF. The CDR3 DNA is TGCGCCAGCAGCCAAGGGGGGGGATGGTATGAGCAGTTCTTC.

The chain employs TRBV11-3 and TRBJ2-1, with a weak D call TRBD2 (6 bases). CDR3 length equals 13 residues. The germline V and J ends were trimmed by 6 bases and 7 bases, with 13 bases remaining between them. Germline loops: CDR1 SGHNT, CDR2 YENEEA. The CDR3 is CASSTRLGNEQFF. The CDR3 DNA is TGTGCCAGCAGTACACGACTAGGGAATGAGCAGTTCTTC.